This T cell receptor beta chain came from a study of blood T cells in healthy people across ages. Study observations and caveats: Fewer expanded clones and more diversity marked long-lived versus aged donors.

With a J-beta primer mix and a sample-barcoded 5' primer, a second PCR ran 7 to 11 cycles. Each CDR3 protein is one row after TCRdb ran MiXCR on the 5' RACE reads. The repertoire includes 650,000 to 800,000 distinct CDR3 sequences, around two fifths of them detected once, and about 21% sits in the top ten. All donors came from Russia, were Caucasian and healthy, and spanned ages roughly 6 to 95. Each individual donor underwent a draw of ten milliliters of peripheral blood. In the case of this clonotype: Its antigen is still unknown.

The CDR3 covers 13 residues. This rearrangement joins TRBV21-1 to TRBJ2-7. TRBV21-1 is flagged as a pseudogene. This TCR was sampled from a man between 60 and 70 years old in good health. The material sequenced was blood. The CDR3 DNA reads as TGTGCCAGCAGCACTACAGTTTTCTACGCGCAGTACTTC. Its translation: CASSTTVFYAQYF.